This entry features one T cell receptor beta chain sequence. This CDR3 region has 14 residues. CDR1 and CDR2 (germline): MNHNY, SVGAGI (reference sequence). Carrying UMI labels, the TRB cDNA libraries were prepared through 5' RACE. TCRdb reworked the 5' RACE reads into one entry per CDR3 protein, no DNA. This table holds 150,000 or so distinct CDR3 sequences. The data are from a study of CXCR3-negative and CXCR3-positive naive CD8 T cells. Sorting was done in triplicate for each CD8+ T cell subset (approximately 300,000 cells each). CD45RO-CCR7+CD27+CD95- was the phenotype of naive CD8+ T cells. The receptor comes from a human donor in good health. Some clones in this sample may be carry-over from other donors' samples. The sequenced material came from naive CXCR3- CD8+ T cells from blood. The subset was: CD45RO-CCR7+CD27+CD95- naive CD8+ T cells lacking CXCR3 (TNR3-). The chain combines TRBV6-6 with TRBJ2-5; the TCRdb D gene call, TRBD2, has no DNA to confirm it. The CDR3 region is CASTEGTGIETQYF.